Following are 18 T cell receptor beta chains from one sample sequenced in a study of PD-1 blockade in classical Hodgkin lymphoma. Repertoires were generated with immunoSEQ multiplex PCR, while TCRdb's copy carries only in-frame clones and drops some. The sample includes about 14,000 clones, approximately 77% of them seen just once. Each patient experienced a relapse that followed autologous stem cell transplantation, and brentuximab vedotin exposure varied. The sample was peripheral blood mononuclear cells (PBMCs), taken at baseline. The source is a human donor with classical Hodgkin lymphoma.

CDR3 DNA sequence: TGTGCCAGCAGTGGGGCCGGGGTGGAATCACCCCTCCACTTT. Protein product: CASSGAGVESPLHF. The genes are TRBV7-3 and TRBJ1-6; weak D call: TRBD1 (5 bases). CDR3 length: 14 amino acids. The germline V gene has CDR1 SGHTA and CDR2 FQGTGA. The germline V and J ends were trimmed by 6 bases and 10 bases, with 16 bases remaining between them.

This clone has a handful of counts. The chain carries TRBV7-8 and TRBJ1-1, with 7 nucleotides matching TRBD1. V dropped 6 bases and J dropped 2; count of bases not matched to a gene: 6. Germline CDR1 SGHVS, CDR2 FQNEAQ. This CDR3 contains 14 residues. In DNA, the CDR3 is TGTGCCAGCAGAGACAGGGTAGGAAACACTGAAGCTTTCTTT. Amino acids: CASRDRVGNTEAFF.

The chain carries TRBV27 and TRBJ2-4; D perhaps matches TRBD1 (5 bases). The CDR3 covers 12 residues. Germline V gene lookup returns CDR1 MNHEY and CDR2 SMNVEV (reference sequence). The V gene lost 6 bases and the J gene lost 6 bases, with 9 bases spanning the gap. CDR3 DNA: TGTGCCAGCAGCTTAAGGGGAAACATTCAGTACTTC. Its translation: CASSLRGNIQYF.

The genes are TRBV11-2 and TRBJ2-7, with D unclear. CDR1 and CDR2 (germline): SGHAT, FQNNGV. This CDR3 has 13 residues. Trimming pared 3 bases from V and 2 bases from J, leaving 8 bases between. CDR3 in amino acids: CASSFNGPYEQYF. CDR3 coding DNA: TGTGCCAGCAGCTTTAACGGCCCCTACGAGCAGTACTTC.

The chain recombines TRBV9 with TRBJ1-2, with a tentative D call TRBD1 (5 bases). The CDR3 totals 14 residues. Germline CDR1 and CDR2: SGDLS and YYNGEE. Trimming left V 4 bases short and J 3 bases short, with 13 bases between. In nucleotides, the CDR3 is TGTGCCAGCAGCCCCAGTGGGGGGGACTATGGCTACACCTTC. This gives the protein CASSPSGGDYGYTF.

The V call is TRBV6-5, the J call TRBJ1-6; D not certain. Germline loops: CDR1 MNHEY, CDR2 SVGAGI. V was shortened by 4 bases and J by 11 bases, with 15 bases between the two germline ends. The CDR3 extends over 14 amino acids. The CDR3 DNA is TGTGCCAGCAGTTCCGTCGGGCCTCAGGCACCCCTCCACTTT. It codes for CASSSVGPQAPLHF.

This clone was picked up a small number of times. This chain joins TRBV5-6 and TRBJ1-1, with 7 bases identical to TRBD1. The CDR3 totals 13 residues. Germline V gene sequence: CDR1 SGHDT, CDR2 YYEEEE. J gave up 8 bases and V 1 base, and 5 bases lay outside the gene matches. This CDR3 reads CASSLFRQGEAFF. CDR3 nucleotide sequence: TGTGCCAGCAGCTTGTTCCGACAGGGCGAAGCTTTCTTT.

This clone was detected a few times. This sequence joins TRBV7-9 and TRBJ2-2; D tentatively fits TRBD1 or TRBD2 (5 bases each). Trimming left V 5 bases short and J 0 bases short, with 19 bases between. The CDR3 sequence is 18 residues long. Germline CDR1 is SEHNR and CDR2 is FQNEAQ (reference sequence). The CDR3 sequence is CASSPIWMGESNTGELFF. CDR3 DNA sequence: TGTGCCAGCAGCCCCATTTGGATGGGGGAATCGAACACCGGGGAGCTGTTTTTT. Filled out from reference TRBV7-9 and TRBJ2-2, the complete variable domain reads DTGVSQNPRHKITKRGQNVTFRCDPISEHNRLYWYRQTLGQGPEFLTYFQNEAQLEKSRLLSDRFSAERPKGSFSTLEIQRTEQGDSAMYLCASSPIWMGESNTGELFFGEGSRLTVL.

The genes are TRBV19 and TRBJ1-5; 8 bases line up with TRBD1. Trimming removed 4 bases from V and 4 bases from J; junction bases left unmatched: 9. The CDR3 has 16 residues. Looked up from germline, CDR1 is LNHDA and CDR2 is SQIVND (reference sequence). CDR3 sequence: CASSTTWTGQNQPQHF. The DNA for the CDR3 is TGTGCCAGTAGTACGACTTGGACAGGGCAAAATCAGCCCCAGCATTTT. The full variable domain, rest sourced from reference TRBV19 and TRBJ1-5, is DGGITQSPKYLFRKEGQNVTLSCEQNLNHDAMYWYRQDPGQGLRLIYYSQIVNDFQKGDIAEGYSVSREKKESFPLTVTSAQKNPTAFYLCASSTTWTGQNQPQHFGDGTRLSIL.

V usage is TRBV7-6 and J usage is TRBJ2-5; 9 positions agree with TRBD1. CDR1 and CDR2 from the germline V gene are SGHVS and FNYEAQ. The CDR3 extends over 16 amino acids. Trimming at V came to 5 bases and at J to 5 bases, leaving 12 bases not matched to a gene. CDR3 in DNA: TGTGCCAGCAGCCGGGACCCGGGACAGGGATGGGAGACCCAGTACTTC. Residues: CASSRDPGQGWETQYF.

The rearrangement links TRBV7-8 to TRBJ2-7, with D possibly TRBD1 on 7 matching bases. The V gene lost 2 bases and the J gene lost 0 bases, with 17 bases spanning the gap. Germline V gene sequence: CDR1 SGHVS, CDR2 FQNEAQ. The CDR3 runs to 17 residues. The CDR3 here is CASSLSRGTESSYEQYF. CDR3 in DNA: TGTGCCAGCAGCTTATCCCGGGGGACAGAGAGCTCCTACGAGCAGTACTTC.

CDR3 sequence: CASSYRREETQYF. The CDR3 DNA reads as TGTGCCAGCAGTTACCGGCGGGAAGAGACCCAGTACTTC. The J gene is TRBJ2-5, the V gene TRBV6-6, with D perhaps matching TRBD2 (5 bases). Trimming pared 2 bases from V and 3 bases from J, leaving 7 bases between. Germline-derived CDR1 and CDR2 are MNHNY and SVGAGI (reference sequence). The CDR3 covers 13 residues.

The chain employs TRBV27 and TRBJ2-3; D gene ambiguous. The CDR3 loop spans 15 amino acids. The germline V gene has CDR1 MNHEY and CDR2 SMNVEV (reference sequence). Trimming left V 2 bases short and J 1 base short, with 10 bases between. The DNA for the CDR3 is TGTGCCAGCAGTTTAAGTAGAATTCGCACAGATACGCAGTATTTT. This codes for CASSLSRIRTDTQYF.

Only a few counts were recorded for this clone. The V gene is TRBV6-5, the J gene TRBJ1-5; weak D call: TRBD1 (5 bases). Trimming took 9 bases from V and 11 from J, leaving 17 bases between them. The V gene's germline CDR1 is MNHEY and CDR2 SVGAGI. CDR3 size: 12 residues. The CDR3 region is CASANPQGAQHF. DNA for the CDR3: TGTGCCAGTGCTAACCCTCAAGGGGCCCAGCATTTT.

The chain uses TRBV6-5 and TRBJ1-3, with D hard to call. The CDR3 loop spans 13 amino acids. V lost 2 bases and J lost 8, with 10 bases in between. Germline V gives CDR1 MNHEY, CDR2 SVGAGI. CDR3 sequence: CASSYASRDTIYF. Written as DNA, the CDR3 is TGTGCCAGCAGTTACGCCTCCCGGGACACCATATATTTT.

The chain links TRBV6-6 to TRBJ1-3, with D unclear. Germline values: CDR1 MNHNY, CDR2 SVGAGI (reference sequence). V dropped 2 bases and J dropped 0 bases, with 8 bases sitting between them. The CDR3 runs 15 residues. CDR3 residues: CASSYRRPSGNTIYF. Here the CDR3 DNA reads TGTGCCAGCAGTTACCGAAGACCCTCTGGAAACACCATATATTTT.

Comments on this clone: Relative to the germline gene, one junction end is altered; a read error may explain this. The CDR3 DNA reads as TGTGCCAGCAGCTTAGCCCCCTTCATTTCTTTT. Translation gives CASSLAPFISF. This rearrangement joins TRBV7-9 to TRBJ1-1; no definite D call. The CDR3 covers 11 residues. In germline, CDR1 is SEHNR, CDR2 FQNEAQ (reference sequence).

V gene TRBV5-4 combines with J gene TRBJ1-2; 10 bases are a match to TRBD1. V was pared by 4 bases and J by 4 bases, with 7 bases of the junction left unmatched. Per the germline V gene, CDR1 is SGHNT and CDR2 is YYREEE (reference sequence). The CDR3 spans 15 residues. CDR3 DNA: TGTGCCAGCAGCAAATCCGGGACAGGGGTCTATGGCTACACCTTC. It is translated as CASSKSGTGVYGYTF.